Presented here are 32 T cell receptor beta chains from one specimen sequenced in a study of T-cell reconstitution after alpha-beta-depleted transplantation in children. During its preparation, the TCRbeta library received unique molecular identifiers. One entry per CDR3 protein results from TCRdb running MiXCR on the PCR reads. The data contain around 400,000 distinct CDR3 sequences, roughly a tenth of them singletons. The source material was PBMCs from the stem cell graft donor, sampled from the stem cell graft. Receptors were obtained from a human donor who donated a stem cell graft to a child with acute myeloid leukemia.

The chain has TRBV5-1 and TRBJ2-7, with 8 positions matching TRBD2. The V segment lost 4 bases and the J segment 5 bases; nucleotides outside the gene matches: 8. This CDR3 region has 14 residues. Germline loops: CDR1 SGHRS, CDR2 YFSETQ. CDR3 protein: CASSRLASIDEQYF. As DNA, the CDR3 is TGCGCCAGCAGCCGACTAGCGAGTATCGACGAGCAGTACTTC.

This clonotype showed up just a few times. The CDR3 is CASSIQTGGGTEAFF. The CDR3 DNA reads as TGTGCCAGCAGCATTCAGACAGGGGGAGGCACTGAAGCTTTCTTT. This sequence joins TRBV11-1 and TRBJ1-1; 9 nucleotides agree with TRBD1. The germline CDR1 and CDR2 sequences are SGHAT and FQDESV (reference sequence). The CDR3 consists of 15 residues. V lost 5 bases, J lost 4 bases, and 8 bases stayed unmatched.

This clonotype occurred many times. The V and J genes are TRBV29-1 and TRBJ1-3, with D tentatively TRBD1 (5 bases). The CDR3 contains 15 residues. The germline V and J ends were trimmed by 7 bases and 4 bases, with 20 bases remaining between them. Germline lookup yields CDR1 SQVTM and CDR2 ANQGSEA. Here the CDR3 reads CSGAFGGERGNTIYF. CDR3 nucleotide sequence: TGCAGCGGTGCGTTCGGGGGAGAAAGGGGAAACACCATATATTTT.

This clonotype was found a few times. This chain joins TRBV6-2 or TRBV6-3 and TRBJ2-7; TRBD1 might be the D (6 bases). V was cut by 5 bases and J by 3 bases, with 11 bases left in between. CDR3 length: 13 residues. CDR1 MNHEY and CDR2 SVGEGT come from the germline V gene. The CDR3 bases are TGTGCCAGCAGTGCTACAGGGTTCTACGAGCAGTACGTC. Residues: CASSATGFYEQYV.

The chain couples TRBV7-2 to TRBJ1-3, with 8 bases matching TRBD1. The CDR3 has 14 residues. Germline CDR1 is SGHTA and CDR2 is FQGNSA. Germline trimming cut 5 bases from V and 5 bases from J; bases unmatched to any gene: 5. CDR3 coding DNA: TGTGCCAGCAGCCCCAGGGGGCCTAGAAACACCATATATTTT. Its protein is CASSPRGPRNTIYF. Together with reference TRBV7-2 and TRBJ1-3, the CDR3 gives the full variable domain: GAGVSQSPSNKVTEKGKDVELRCDPISGHTALYWYRQSLGQGLEFLIYFQGNSAPDKSGLPSDRFSAERTGGSVSTLTIQRTQQEDSAVYLCASSPRGPRNTIYFGEGSWLTVV.

This clonotype was observed a handful of times. V usage is TRBV19 and J usage is TRBJ2-7; D gene ambiguous. Trimming stripped 3 bases from V and 5 bases from J, with 8 bases between. This CDR3 region has 12 residues. Germline V CDR1 and CDR2: LNHDA, SQIVND (reference sequence). The CDR3 loop is CASSIPDDEQYF. As DNA, the CDR3 is TGTGCCAGTAGTATCCCCGACGACGAGCAGTACTTC.

This clonotype was detected only a few times. The J gene is TRBJ2-7, the V gene TRBV6-5; TRBD1 matches at 10 bases. From germline, CDR1 is MNHEY and CDR2 SVGAGI. CDR3 length: 15 residues. The V gene end was trimmed by 6 bases and the J gene end by 6 bases; junction bases not matched to a gene: 11. The CDR3 sequence is CASSRDRGSTREQYV. The CDR3 DNA reads TGTGCCAGCAGCCGGGACAGGGGATCTACTCGCGAGCAGTACGTC.

V and J are TRBV5-1 and TRBJ2-1, with TRBD2 matching over 9 bases. The CDR3 has 16 amino acids. Looked up from germline, CDR1 is SGHRS and CDR2 is YFSETQ. Germline trimming cut 5 bases from V and 8 bases from J; bases unmatched to any gene: 14. Written as DNA, the CDR3 is TGCGCCAGCAGAAGCGGGGGCGGGGGGGCCAGCCATGAGCAGTTCTTC. Protein product: CASRSGGGGASHEQFF.

This clonotype was observed a handful of times. The J gene is TRBJ2-3, the V gene TRBV5-5; 7 bases align to TRBD1. CDR1 is SGHKS and CDR2 is YYEKEE in the germline V gene (reference sequence). CDR3 size: 14 residues. V lost 4 bases and J lost 4; bases outside the gene matches: 6. The CDR3 DNA reads TGTGCCAGCAGCCGAGAGACAGGGTCAGATACGCAGTATTTT. This gives the protein CASSRETGSDTQYF.

The sample holds many counts of this clonotype. The DNA of the CDR3 is TGCGCCAGCAGCTTTACTCTTGGAGAGACCCAGTACTTC. As protein: CASSFTLGETQYF. The V call is TRBV5-1, the J call TRBJ2-5; no definite D call. CDR1 is SGHRS and CDR2 is YFSETQ in the germline V gene. This CDR3 region has 13 residues. Trimming stripped 2 bases from V and 4 bases from J, with 9 bases between. The full variable domain, in which reference TRBV5-1 and TRBJ2-5 provide the parts outside the CDR3, is KAGVTQTPRYLIKTRGQQVTLSCSPISGHRSVSWYQQTPGQGLQFLFEYFSETQRNKGNFPGRFSGRQFSNSRSEMNVSTLELGDSALYLCASSFTLGETQYFGPGTRLLVL.

This clonotype has only a few counts. The chain recombines TRBV5-6 with TRBJ2-5; the D is unclear. The CDR3 runs 15 residues. Germline assignment: CDR1 SGHDT and CDR2 YYEEEE. V lost 4 bases and J 1 base, leaving 14 bases between the germline ends. CDR3: CASSPLEGLQETQYF. CDR3 nucleotide sequence: TGTGCCAGCAGCCCCCTCGAAGGTCTCCAAGAGACCCAGTACTTC.

Many counts were recorded for this clonotype. The gene calls are TRBV5-5 and TRBJ1-2, with 9 bases that match TRBD1. V shed 5 bases and J 7 bases; nucleotides not matched to a gene: 9. The CDR3 has 14 residues. Germline V lookup: CDR1 SGHKS, CDR2 YYEKEE (reference sequence). This chain's CDR3 is CASRAWDRVTGYTF. CDR3 sequence (DNA): TGTGCCAGCAGAGCTTGGGACAGGGTTACTGGCTACACCTTC.

This clonotype appeared a few times. V usage is TRBV29-1 and J usage is TRBJ1-1, with 7 bases matching TRBD1. CDR3 length: 13 residues. V trimming: 5 bases; J trimming: 0 bases; junction bases outside the gene matches: 3. CDR1 and CDR2 (germline): SQVTM, ANQGSEA. The CDR3 region has the DNA TGCAGCGTTACCGGGACAGTGAACACTGAAGCTTTCTTT. It is translated as CSVTGTVNTEAFF.

At least ten counts were recorded for this clonotype. The V and J genes are TRBV27 and TRBJ1-1; TRBD1 might be the D (5 bases). CDR1 MNHEY and CDR2 SMNVEV come from the germline V gene (reference sequence). Trimming took 7 bases from V and 6 from J, leaving 18 bases between them. The CDR3 contains 14 residues. The CDR3 sequence is CASMRAGTIAEAFF. The DNA of the CDR3 is TGTGCCAGCATGCGGGCAGGGACTATTGCTGAAGCTTTCTTT.

This clonotype was observed a few times. The chain is built from TRBV27 and TRBJ2-1; D is unresolved. CDR1 and CDR2 from the germline V gene are MNHEY and SMNVEV (reference sequence). This CDR3 comprises 15 residues. V was trimmed by 0 bases and J by 3 bases, leaving 9 bases between them. In DNA form, the CDR3 reads TGTGCCAGCAGTTTATCGAGCGCAGTCTACAATGAGCAGTTCTTC. Translated, it gives CASSLSSAVYNEQFF.

This chain links TRBV5-6 with TRBJ2-7, with D possibly TRBD2 on 5 matching bases. V lost 0 bases and J 3 bases, leaving 16 bases between the germline ends. The CDR3 is 16 residues long. CDR1 is SGHDT, CDR2 YYEEEE, per germline. CDR3 DNA sequence: TGTGCCAGCAGCTTGGCCGGCGGAGCGGCGGGCTACGAGCAGTACTTC. This gives the protein CASSLAGGAAGYEQYF.

J is TRBJ1-4 and V is TRBV21-1. TRBV21-1 is a pseudogene locus. The CDR3 sequence is 15 residues long. DNA for the CDR3: TGTGCCAGCAGCCCCAGCGTGGGCCCCAATGAAAAACTGTTTTTT. This encodes CASSPSVGPNEKLFF.

This clonotype was counted only a few times. The V call is TRBV6-1, the J call TRBJ1-3, with TRBD1 as a possible D gene (6 bases). The V end lost 5 bases, the J end lost 0 bases, and 14 bases lay between the germline ends. Germline V gene lookup returns CDR1 MNHNS and CDR2 SASEGT. The CDR3 length is 16 residues. Here the CDR3 DNA reads TGTGCCAGCAGTAAATCCCAGGGGATCTCTGGAAACACCATATATTTT. It is translated as CASSKSQGISGNTIYF.

The V gene is TRBV12-3 or TRBV12-4, the J gene TRBJ2-7; 8 nucleotides agree with TRBD2. J was trimmed by 1 base and V by 4 bases; bases with no gene match: 3. The CDR3 length is 14 residues. Here the CDR3 reads CASSSSGSSYEQYV. The CDR3 region has the DNA TGTGCCAGCAGTTCTAGCGGGTCTTCCTACGAGCAGTACGTC.

The chain combines TRBV20-1 with TRBJ2-1; TRBD2 matches at 14 bases. Germline V CDR1 and CDR2: DFQATT, SNEGSKA (reference sequence). Trimming removed 3 bases from V and 7 bases from J; junction bases left unmatched: 8. The CDR3 sequence is 16 residues long. In nucleotides, the CDR3 is TGCAGTGCTAGCCCCCCGGGACTAGCGGGAGTAAATGAGCAGTTCTTC. Protein product: CSASPPGLAGVNEQFF.

This clonotype was counted many times. The chain has TRBV27 and TRBJ2-1; TRBD2 matches 8 bases. Looked up from germline, CDR1 is MNHEY and CDR2 is SMNVEV (reference sequence). The length of the CDR3 is 14 residues. V shed 1 base, J shed 8 bases, and the junction held 4 bases outside the gene matches. Here the CDR3 DNA reads TGTGCCAGCAGTTTATTCGTTAGCGGGGATGAGCAGTTCTTC. Translating it yields CASSLFVSGDEQFF.

The sample holds many counts of this clonotype. In DNA, the CDR3 is TGCGCCAGCAGCTTGGAGGGCAGGGTAACAGATACGCAGTATTTT. Protein sequence: CASSLEGRVTDTQYF. The J gene is TRBJ2-3, the V gene TRBV5-1; a possible D gene is TRBD1 (5 bases). The length of the CDR3 is 15 residues. Per germline, CDR1 SGHRS and CDR2 YFSETQ. Deletions cut 0 bases from V and 3 bases from J, with 11 bases between.

V and J are TRBV4-1 and TRBJ2-7; the D gene is possibly TRBD1 (6 bases). Germline CDR1 is MGHRA and CDR2 is YSYEKL. The CDR3 has 16 amino acids. The ends were cut back, 2 bases at V and 6 bases at J, with 20 bases in the middle. The CDR3 DNA follows: TGCGCCAGCAGCCAACCCGACTACAGACAGGCTCGCGAGCAGTACTTC. Encoded protein: CASSQPDYRQAREQYF.

There are a few counts of this clonotype. The J gene is TRBJ2-7, the V gene TRBV20-1; D unresolved. The V gene lost 4 bases and the J gene lost 0 bases, with 10 bases spanning the gap. This CDR3 is built from 13 residues. Germline assignment: CDR1 DFQATT and CDR2 SNEGSKA (reference sequence). The CDR3 is CSATRQNSYEQYF. CDR3 sequence (DNA): TGCAGTGCTACACGTCAAAACTCCTACGAGCAGTACTTC.

This clonotype was seen a few times. This chain links TRBV6-1 with TRBJ2-1; TRBD2 aligns across 11 bases. CDR3 size: 17 residues. From germline, CDR1 is MNHNS and CDR2 SASEGT. With 2 bases clipped from V and 2 bases from J, the junction kept 5 bases outside the gene matches. CDR3: CASSEPGLAETYNEQFF. The CDR3 DNA follows: TGTGCCAGCAGTGAACCGGGACTAGCGGAGACCTACAATGAGCAGTTCTTC.

This clonotype was seen only a few times. The V call is TRBV20-1, the J call TRBJ1-4; tentatively, D is TRBD1 (5 bases). CDR3 length: 17 residues. Trimming cost V 1 base and J 0 bases, with 15 bases left between them. Germline V gene data show CDR1 as DFQATT and CDR2 as SNEGSKA (reference sequence). The CDR3 here is CSARAPLRQTTNEKLFF. CDR3 in DNA: TGCAGTGCTAGAGCACCACTTAGACAGACAACTAATGAAAAACTGTTTTTT.

The chain couples TRBV5-1 to TRBJ1-1; perhaps TRBD1 as D (5 bases). Trimming removed 1 base from V and 1 base from J, with 11 bases in between. CDR1 is SGHRS and CDR2 is YFSETQ in the germline V gene. There are 15 residues in the CDR3. The CDR3 coding sequence is TGCGCCAGCAGCTTGCTAGGGGATGGGAACACTGAAGCTTTCTTT. Protein product: CASSLLGDGNTEAFF.

Only a few counts were recorded for this clonotype. A read error may account for a junction end that differs from germline. The chain combines TRBV7-7 with TRBJ2-5; D might be TRBD1 or TRBD2, each matching 7 bases. This CDR3 region has 15 residues. Germline-derived CDR1 and CDR2 are SSHAT and FNYEAQ (reference sequence). The CDR3 here is CASSLAYRGGETHYF. The CDR3 DNA reads TGTGCTAGCAGCTTAGCGTACAGGGGAGGGGAGACCCACTACTTC.

This rearrangement joins TRBV7-8 to TRBJ2-7; 7 bases are shared with TRBD2. Unmatched junction bases numbered 7, after V lost 1 base and J lost 1 base. CDR1 is SGHVS and CDR2 is FQNEAQ in the germline V gene. This CDR3 has 16 amino acids. CDR3 nucleotides: TGTGCCAGCAGCTTAGATAGGGGAGGGCCGTCCTACGAGCAGTACTTC. It is translated as CASSLDRGGPSYEQYF.

There are a few counts of this clonotype. The rearrangement uses TRBV19 and TRBJ2-3; no clear D. Germline-derived CDR1 and CDR2 are LNHDA and SQIVND (reference sequence). Trimming pared 2 bases from V and 2 bases from J, leaving 5 bases between. The length of the CDR3 is 13 residues. The CDR3 protein is CASSIQFTDTQYF. The CDR3, as DNA: TGTGCCAGTAGTATACAGTTCACAGATACGCAGTATTTT. The complete variable domain, with remaining parts taken from reference TRBV19 and TRBJ2-3, reads DGGITQSPKYLFRKEGQNVTLSCEQNLNHDAMYWYRQDPGQGLRLIYYSQIVNDFQKGDIAEGYSVSREKKESFPLTVTSAQKNPTAFYLCASSIQFTDTQYFGPGTRLTVL.

This clonotype was observed at least ten times. The J gene is TRBJ1-6, the V gene TRBV20-1, with TRBD1 matching over 10 bases. Per the germline V gene, CDR1 is DFQATT and CDR2 is SNEGSKA (reference sequence). Trimming cost V 5 bases and J 7 bases; bases outside gene matches: 2. The length of the CDR3 is 13 residues. In nucleotides, the CDR3 is TGCAGTGCTCCGGGACAGGGGAATTCACCCCTCCACTTT. Its translation: CSAPGQGNSPLHF.

Note on this clonotype: Being one base from a much bigger clone, this may be a read error. The final CDR3 position lacks the conserved phenylalanine or tryptophan, pointing to a likely read error. The chain recombines TRBV20-1 with TRBJ2-5; D perhaps matches TRBD2 (6 bases). The length of the CDR3 is 14 residues. Germline V CDR1 and CDR2: DFQATT, SNEGSKA (reference sequence). V dropped 3 bases and J dropped 4 bases, with 15 bases sitting between them. CDR3: CSASPTNGGETQYS. The CDR3 nucleotides read TGCAGTGCTAGTCCCACGAACGGGGGAGAGACCCAGTACTCC.